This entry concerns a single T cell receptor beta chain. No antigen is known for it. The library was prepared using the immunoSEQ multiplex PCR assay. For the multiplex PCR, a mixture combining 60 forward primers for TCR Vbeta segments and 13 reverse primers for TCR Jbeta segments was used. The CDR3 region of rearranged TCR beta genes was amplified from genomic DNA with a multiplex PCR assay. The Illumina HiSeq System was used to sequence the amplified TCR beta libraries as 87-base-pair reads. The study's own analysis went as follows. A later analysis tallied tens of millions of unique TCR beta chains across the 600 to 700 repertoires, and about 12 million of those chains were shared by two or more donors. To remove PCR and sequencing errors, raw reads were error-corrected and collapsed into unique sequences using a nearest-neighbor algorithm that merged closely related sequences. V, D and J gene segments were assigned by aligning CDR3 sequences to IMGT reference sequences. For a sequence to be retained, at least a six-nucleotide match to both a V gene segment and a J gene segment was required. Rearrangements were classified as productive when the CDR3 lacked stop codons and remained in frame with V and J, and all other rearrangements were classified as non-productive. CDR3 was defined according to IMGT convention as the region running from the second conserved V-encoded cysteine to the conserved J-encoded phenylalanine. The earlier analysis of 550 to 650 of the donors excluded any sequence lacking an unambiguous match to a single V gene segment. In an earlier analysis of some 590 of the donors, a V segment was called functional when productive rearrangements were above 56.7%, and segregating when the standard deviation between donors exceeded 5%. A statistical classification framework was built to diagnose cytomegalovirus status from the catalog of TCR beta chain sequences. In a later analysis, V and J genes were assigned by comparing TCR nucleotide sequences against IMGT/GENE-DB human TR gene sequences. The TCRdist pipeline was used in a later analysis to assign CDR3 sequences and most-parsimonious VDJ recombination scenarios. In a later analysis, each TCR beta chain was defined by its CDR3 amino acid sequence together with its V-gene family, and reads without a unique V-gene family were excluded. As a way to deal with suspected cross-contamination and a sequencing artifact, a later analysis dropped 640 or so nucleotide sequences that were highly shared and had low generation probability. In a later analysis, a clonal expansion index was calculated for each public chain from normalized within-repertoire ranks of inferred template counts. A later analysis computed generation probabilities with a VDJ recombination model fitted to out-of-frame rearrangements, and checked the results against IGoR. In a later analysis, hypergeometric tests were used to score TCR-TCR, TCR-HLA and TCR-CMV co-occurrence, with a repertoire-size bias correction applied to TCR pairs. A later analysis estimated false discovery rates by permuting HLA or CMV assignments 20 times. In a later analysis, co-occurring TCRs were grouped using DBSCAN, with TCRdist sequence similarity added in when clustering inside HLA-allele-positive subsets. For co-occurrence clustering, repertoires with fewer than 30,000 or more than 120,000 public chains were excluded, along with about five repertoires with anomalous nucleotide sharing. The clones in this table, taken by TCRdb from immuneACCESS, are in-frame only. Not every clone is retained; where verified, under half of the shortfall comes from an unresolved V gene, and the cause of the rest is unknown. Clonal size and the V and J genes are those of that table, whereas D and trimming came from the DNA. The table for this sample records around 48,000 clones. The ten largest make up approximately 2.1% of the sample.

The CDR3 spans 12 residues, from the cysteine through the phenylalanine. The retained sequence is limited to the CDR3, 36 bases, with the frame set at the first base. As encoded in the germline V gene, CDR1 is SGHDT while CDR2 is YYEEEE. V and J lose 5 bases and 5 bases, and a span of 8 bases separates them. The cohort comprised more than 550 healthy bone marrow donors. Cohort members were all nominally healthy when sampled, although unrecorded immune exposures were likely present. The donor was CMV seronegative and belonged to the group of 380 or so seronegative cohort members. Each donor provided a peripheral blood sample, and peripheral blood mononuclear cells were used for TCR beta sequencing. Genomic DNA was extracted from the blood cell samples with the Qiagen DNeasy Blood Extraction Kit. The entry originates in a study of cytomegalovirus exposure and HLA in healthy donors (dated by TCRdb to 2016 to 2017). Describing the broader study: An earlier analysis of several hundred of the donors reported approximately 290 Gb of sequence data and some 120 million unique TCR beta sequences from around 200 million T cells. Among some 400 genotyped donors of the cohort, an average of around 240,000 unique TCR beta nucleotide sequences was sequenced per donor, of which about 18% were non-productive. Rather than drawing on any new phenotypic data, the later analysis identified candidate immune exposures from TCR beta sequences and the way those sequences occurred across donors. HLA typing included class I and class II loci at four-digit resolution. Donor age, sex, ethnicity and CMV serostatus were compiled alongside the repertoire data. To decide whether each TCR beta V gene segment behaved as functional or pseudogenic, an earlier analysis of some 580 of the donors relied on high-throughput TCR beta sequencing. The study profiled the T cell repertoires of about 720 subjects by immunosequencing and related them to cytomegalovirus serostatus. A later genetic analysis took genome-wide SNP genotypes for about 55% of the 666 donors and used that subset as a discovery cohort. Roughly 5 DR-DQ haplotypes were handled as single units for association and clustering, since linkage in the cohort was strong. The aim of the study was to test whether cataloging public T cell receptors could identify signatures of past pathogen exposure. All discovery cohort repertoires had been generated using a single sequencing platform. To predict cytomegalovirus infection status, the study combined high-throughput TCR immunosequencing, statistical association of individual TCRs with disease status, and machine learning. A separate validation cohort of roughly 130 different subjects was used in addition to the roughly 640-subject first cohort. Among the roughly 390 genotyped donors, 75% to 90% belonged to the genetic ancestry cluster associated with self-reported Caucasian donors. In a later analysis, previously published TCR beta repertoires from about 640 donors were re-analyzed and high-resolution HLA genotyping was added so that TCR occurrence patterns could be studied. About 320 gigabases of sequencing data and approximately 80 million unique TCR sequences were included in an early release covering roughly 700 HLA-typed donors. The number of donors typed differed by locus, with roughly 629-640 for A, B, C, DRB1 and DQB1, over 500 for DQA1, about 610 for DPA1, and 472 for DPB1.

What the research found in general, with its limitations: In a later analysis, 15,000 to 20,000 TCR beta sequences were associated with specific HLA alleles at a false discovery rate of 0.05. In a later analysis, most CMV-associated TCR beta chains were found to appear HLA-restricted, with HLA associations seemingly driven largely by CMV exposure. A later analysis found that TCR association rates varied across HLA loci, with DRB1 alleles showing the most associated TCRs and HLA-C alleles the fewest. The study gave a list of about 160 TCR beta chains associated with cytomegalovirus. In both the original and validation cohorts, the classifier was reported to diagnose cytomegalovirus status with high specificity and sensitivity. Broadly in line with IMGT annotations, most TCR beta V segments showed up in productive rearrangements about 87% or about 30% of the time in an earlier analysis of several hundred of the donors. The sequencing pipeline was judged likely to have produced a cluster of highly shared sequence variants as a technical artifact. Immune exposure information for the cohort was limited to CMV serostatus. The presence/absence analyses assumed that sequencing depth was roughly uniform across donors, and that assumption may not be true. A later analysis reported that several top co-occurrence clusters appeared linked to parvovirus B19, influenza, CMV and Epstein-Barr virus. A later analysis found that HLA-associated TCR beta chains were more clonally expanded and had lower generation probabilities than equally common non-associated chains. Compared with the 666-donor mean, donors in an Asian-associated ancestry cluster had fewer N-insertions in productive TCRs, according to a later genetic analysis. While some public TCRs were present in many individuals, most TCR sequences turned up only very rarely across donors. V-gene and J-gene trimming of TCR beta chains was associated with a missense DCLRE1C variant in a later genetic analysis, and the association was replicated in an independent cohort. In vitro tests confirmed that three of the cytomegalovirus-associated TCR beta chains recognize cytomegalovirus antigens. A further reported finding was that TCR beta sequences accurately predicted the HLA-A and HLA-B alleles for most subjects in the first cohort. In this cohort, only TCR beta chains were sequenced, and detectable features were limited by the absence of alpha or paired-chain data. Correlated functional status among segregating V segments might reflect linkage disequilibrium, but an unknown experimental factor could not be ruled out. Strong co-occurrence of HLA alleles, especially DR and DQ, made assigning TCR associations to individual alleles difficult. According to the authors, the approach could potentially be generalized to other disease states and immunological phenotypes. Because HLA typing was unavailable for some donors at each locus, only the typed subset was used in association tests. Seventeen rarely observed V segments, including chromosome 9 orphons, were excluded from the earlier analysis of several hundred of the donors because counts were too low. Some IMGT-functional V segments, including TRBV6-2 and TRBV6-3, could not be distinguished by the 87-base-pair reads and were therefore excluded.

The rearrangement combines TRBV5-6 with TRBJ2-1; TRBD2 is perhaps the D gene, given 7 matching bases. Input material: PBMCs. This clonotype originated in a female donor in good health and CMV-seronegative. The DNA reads TGTGCCAGCAGAGGGGGGGACAATGAGCAGTTCTTC. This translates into CASRGGDNEQFF.